This TCR beta chain was captured in a study of T-cell reconstitution after alpha-beta-depleted transplantation in children. Study outcomes and limitations: Most T-cell counts and diversity one year after the transplant came from T cells that were newly produced. Where alpha-beta T cells came from about two months after transplant was reportedly several hundred expanded graft clones. TCRbeta diversity was high at day 60 in some patients (a result of surviving recipient T cells and thymic progenitors).

This clonotype was observed many times. The antigen is unknown. A TCRbeta library incorporating unique molecular identifiers was prepared. Via MiXCR, TCRdb re-called the PCR reads, giving one row per CDR3 protein. The sample yields 500,000 or so distinct CDR3 sequences, roughly 11% seen once. CDR1 and CDR2 (germline): SGHVS, FNYEAQ. V lost 5 bases and J 3 bases, leaving 14 bases between the germline ends. The CDR3 runs 14 residues. The chain carries TRBV7-6 and TRBJ2-7; D may correspond to TRBD1 or TRBD2 (5 bases each). The specimen comprised PBMCs, mostly from graft donor cells, sampled 180 days after TCRalphabeta/CD19-depleted stem cell transplant. The receptor's source is a female patient aged 2-9 years who had a stem cell transplant for aplastic anemia, so the T cells may come from the graft donor. CDR3: CASSHAGTIYEQYF. CDR3 nucleotide sequence: TGTGCCAGCAGCCATGCCGGGACCATCTACGAGCAGTACTTC.